Shown below are 24 T cell receptor beta chains from a single sample sequenced in a study of cytomegalovirus exposure and HLA in healthy donors. The primer mix had 60 Vbeta and 13 Jbeta primers. Sequencing used immunoSEQ multiplex PCR; TCRdb keeps in-frame clones, though not all of them. The sample shows 110,000 to 150,000 clones, about 80% of them seen only once. The sample was PBMCs. Every receptor here comes from a woman aged 40 to 50 in good health and CMV-seronegative.

V is TRBV25-1 and J is TRBJ2-2; 7 positions match TRBD1. This CDR3 region has 13 residues. Germline CDR1 reads MGHDK; CDR2 reads SYGVNS. The ends lost 7 bases at V and 4 bases at J; junction bases unmatched: 3. The chain's CDR3 is CASKAGGTGELFF. For the CDR3, the DNA is TGTGCCAGCAAGGCAGGGGGCACCGGGGAGCTGTTTTTT.

V usage is TRBV7-2 and J usage is TRBJ2-1; D gene uncertain. The V and J ends lost 10 bases and 1 base respectively, with 11 bases between them. This CDR3 spans 13 amino acids. Germline CDR1 is SGHTA and CDR2 is FQGNSA. Here the CDR3 reads CAKSDGSYNEQFF. CDR3 DNA sequence: TGTGCCAAAAGCGACGGGTCCTACAATGAGCAGTTCTTC. Variable domain in full (rest from reference TRBV7-2 and TRBJ2-1): GAGVSQSPSNKVTEKGKDVELRCDPISGHTALYWYRQSLGQGLEFLIYFQGNSAPDKSGLPSDRFSAERTGGSVSTLTIQRTQQEDSAVYLCAKSDGSYNEQFFGPGTRLTVL.

This chain links TRBV4-3 with TRBJ1-5; D gene unclear. V gave up 0 bases and J gave up 3 bases, with 6 bases separating them. Germline V gives CDR1 LGHNA, CDR2 YSLEER. This CDR3 spans 14 amino acids. The CDR3 sequence is CASSQEVDNQPQHF. For the CDR3, the DNA is TGCGCCAGCAGCCAAGAAGTAGACAATCAGCCCCAGCATTTT.

This chain connects TRBV5-4 to TRBJ2-3; 7 bases fit TRBD2. Germline V gene sequence: CDR1 SGHNT, CDR2 YYREEE (reference sequence). This CDR3 comprises 16 residues. Trimming took 4 bases from V and 6 from J; bases not matched to a gene: 14. The CDR3 sequence: CASSTGLPPAGDTQYF. CDR3 nucleotide sequence: TGTGCCAGCAGCACGGGACTACCCCCGGCAGGGGATACGCAGTATTTT.

The table lists this clone with a few counts. The CDR3 here is CASSLPGTSRDEQYF. As DNA, the CDR3 is TGTGCCAGCAGCTTGCCCGGGACTAGCCGGGACGAGCAGTACTTC. V and J are TRBV5-4 and TRBJ2-7, with 9 nucleotides matching TRBD2. Germline lookup yields CDR1 SGHNT and CDR2 YYREEE (reference sequence). V shed 1 base and J 5 bases; nucleotides not matched to a gene: 7. The CDR3 is made up of 15 amino acids.

The rearrangement links TRBV4-1 to TRBJ2-7; 9 nucleotides match TRBD1. Germline CDR1 is MGHRA and CDR2 is YSYEKL. The CDR3 loop spans 16 amino acids. Trimming cost V 9 bases and J 1 base; bases outside gene matches: 13. CDR3 sequence: CARIKIRDRESYEQYF. The CDR3, as DNA: TGCGCCAGGATAAAGATCCGGGACAGGGAATCCTACGAGCAGTACTTC.

The chain couples TRBV6-5 to TRBJ2-7; a possible D gene is TRBD2 (5 bases). The germline V and J ends were trimmed by 5 bases and 4 bases, with 18 bases remaining between them. Germline lookup yields CDR1 MNHEY and CDR2 SVGAGI. This CDR3 spans 15 amino acids. In nucleotides, the CDR3 is TGTGCCAGCAGTCCGGCCAGCCTCGGACTTTACGAGCAGTACTTC. As protein: CASSPASLGLYEQYF.

The chain employs TRBV4-3 and TRBJ2-7; tentatively, D is TRBD2 (5 bases). In germline, CDR1 is LGHNA, CDR2 YSLEER. This CDR3 region has 14 residues. V was pared by 0 bases and J by 6 bases, with 12 bases between. The CDR3 DNA sequence: TGCGCCAGCAGCCAAGATTTGGCTAGCTCCGAGCAGTACTTC. This encodes CASSQDLASSEQYF.

The chain has TRBV29-1 and TRBJ2-1; 7 bases line up with TRBD2. Germline CDR1 is SQVTM and CDR2 is ANQGSEA. This CDR3 region has 13 residues. The V segment lost 0 bases and the J segment 7 bases; nucleotides outside the gene matches: 3. As DNA, the CDR3 is TGCAGCGTTGAAGACGGGGGGAGGAATGAGCAGTTCTTC. Its protein is CSVEDGGRNEQFF.

The rearrangement joins TRBV6-1 to TRBJ2-3; 11 bases are shared with TRBD1. The V and J ends lost 8 bases and 8 bases, in that order; junction bases with no gene match: 9. This CDR3 is 14 amino acids long. CDR1 and CDR2 (germline): MNHNS, SASEGT. CDR3 amino acids: CASSKDRGRATQYF. Here the CDR3 DNA reads TGTGCCAGCTCAAAGGACAGGGGGCGGGCTACGCAGTATTTT.

The V call is TRBV7-8, the J call TRBJ1-1; the D gene is possibly TRBD1 (5 bases). The CDR3 extends over 12 amino acids. Germline lookup yields CDR1 SGHVS and CDR2 FQNEAQ. V was pared by 1 base and J by 11 bases, with 11 bases between. CDR3 in DNA: TGTGCCAGCAGCTTAGAGGCCAGGGTTGCTTTCTTT. Its translation: CASSLEARVAFF.

As concerns this clone: The same CDR3 also results from other DNA sequences found in this sample. The gene calls are TRBV11-2 and TRBJ2-5, with 9 bases matching TRBD2. The CDR3 has 14 residues. Germline CDR1 SGHAT, CDR2 FQNNGV. V lost 1 base and J lost 4; bases outside the gene matches: 1. In DNA form, the CDR3 reads TGTGCCAGCAGCTTAGGAGCGGGGGGAGAGACCCAGTACTTC. Protein product: CASSLGAGGETQYF.

The chain has TRBV2 and TRBJ1-1; 8 positions agree with TRBD1. The CDR3 has 13 residues. The ends lost 7 bases at V and 6 bases at J; junction bases unmatched: 7. Germline CDR1 and CDR2: SNHLY and FYNNEI. The CDR3 nucleotides read TGTGCCAGCAACGGACAGGGCAGCTCTGAAGCTTTCTTT. It encodes CASNGQGSSEAFF.

The CDR3 sequence is CASSYSTGGEQPQHF. CDR3 nucleotide sequence: TGTGCCAGCAGTTACTCAACAGGGGGTGAGCAGCCCCAGCATTTT. The rearrangement joins TRBV6-6 to TRBJ1-5, with 8 nucleotides matching TRBD1. The V gene end was trimmed by 0 bases and the J gene end by 7 bases; junction bases not matched to a gene: 5. CDR3 size: 15 residues. Germline V gives CDR1 MNHNY, CDR2 SVGAGI (reference sequence).

This chain joins TRBV5-1 and TRBJ1-5; 11 bases are shared with TRBD1. Germline trimming cut 4 bases from V and 1 base from J; bases unmatched to any gene: 4. The CDR3 runs 16 residues. Germline V CDR1 and CDR2: SGHRS, YFSETQ. The CDR3 bases are TGCGCCAGCAGCCCCGGGACAGGGGGGAGCAATCAGCCCCAGCATTTT. This codes for CASSPGTGGSNQPQHF.

The rearrangement uses TRBV19 and TRBJ2-2, with 8 bases identical to TRBD1. Germline assignment: CDR1 LNHDA and CDR2 SQIVND (reference sequence). The CDR3 totals 14 residues. J lost 0 bases, V lost 10 bases, and 4 bases had no gene match. The CDR3 is CAIRTGSNTGELFF. The CDR3 region has the DNA TGTGCCATAAGGACAGGGTCGAACACCGGGGAGCTGTTTTTT.

CDR3 protein: CASSIKDRGPRYSGANVLTF. CDR3 nucleotide sequence: TGTGCCAGTAGTATAAAGGACAGGGGGCCCCGTTATTCTGGGGCCAACGTCCTGACTTTC. The V call is TRBV19, the J call TRBJ2-6, with 11 nucleotides matching TRBD1. Germline lookup yields CDR1 LNHDA and CDR2 SQIVND (reference sequence). This CDR3 has 20 residues. Unmatched junction bases numbered 10, after V lost 2 bases and J lost 1 base.

The gene calls are TRBV9 and TRBJ1-2; TRBD1 matches 7 bases. Germline CDR1 is SGDLS and CDR2 is YYNGEE. The CDR3 has 13 residues. Trimming at V came to 3 bases and at J to 10 bases, leaving 9 bases not matched to a gene. The CDR3 spells CASSATGEGVYTF. CDR3 coding DNA: TGTGCCAGCAGCGCTACAGGGGAAGGTGTCTACACCTTC. The full variable domain, rest sourced from reference TRBV9 and TRBJ1-2, is DSGVTQTPKHLITATGQRVTLRCSPRSGDLSVYWYQQSLDQGLQFLIQYYNGEERAKGNILERFSAQQFPDLHSELNLSSLELGDSALYFCASSATGEGVYTFGSGTRLTVV.

The V call is TRBV7-9, the J call TRBJ2-5, with D unresolved. The germline V gene has CDR1 SEHNR and CDR2 FQNEAQ (reference sequence). This CDR3 comprises 12 residues. The V gene lost 5 bases and the J gene lost 3 bases, with 7 bases spanning the gap. The CDR3 reads CASSPLEETQYF. The CDR3 DNA reads as TGTGCCAGCAGCCCCCTAGAAGAGACCCAGTACTTC.

The sample holds a few counts of this clone. The chain joins TRBV4-3 to TRBJ1-4; 8 nucleotides match TRBD1. CDR3 length equals 15 residues. V dropped 4 bases and J dropped 5; count of bases not matched to a gene: 6. Per germline, CDR1 LGHNA and CDR2 YSLEER. DNA of the CDR3: TGCGCCAGCAGCCGCCAACAGGGGGGGAATGAAAAACTGTTTTTT. It yields the protein CASSRQQGGNEKLFF.

The table lists this clone with a count of one. This sequence joins TRBV7-9 and TRBJ1-2; TRBD1 aligns across 8 bases. CDR3 length: 16 amino acids. Trimming took 4 bases from V and 5 from J; bases not matched to a gene: 12. CDR1 and CDR2 (germline): SEHNR, FQNEAQ (reference sequence). The CDR3 DNA follows: TGTGCCAGCAGCTATACCACCGGGACAGGATTTTATGGCTACACCTTC. Translation gives CASSYTTGTGFYGYTF.

This chain uses TRBV6-6 with TRBJ1-1; 7 nucleotides align to TRBD1. In germline, CDR1 is MNHNY, CDR2 SVGAGI (reference sequence). CDR3 length equals 15 residues. After removal of 5 bases from V and 3 bases from J, the junction contained 9 bases not matched to a gene. The CDR3 sequence: CASSRPGTEDTEAFF. In DNA, the CDR3 is TGTGCCAGCAGTAGACCCGGGACAGAGGACACTGAAGCTTTCTTT.

The V gene is TRBV28, the J gene TRBJ1-5, with D unresolved. Germline V gene sequence: CDR1 MDHEN, CDR2 SYDVKM. Trimming removed 3 bases from V and 3 bases from J, with 12 bases in between. The length of the CDR3 is 15 residues. In DNA, the CDR3 is TGTGCCAGCAGTTTCTGGGCCGGTATCAATCAGCCCCAGCATTTT. Translation: CASSFWAGINQPQHF.

This chain connects TRBV28 to TRBJ2-7; unclear D gene. This CDR3 has 16 residues. V was pared by 2 bases and J by 0 bases, with 14 bases between. Germline values: CDR1 MDHEN, CDR2 SYDVKM. DNA of the CDR3: TGTGCCAGCAGTTTAGCCCCTAGACTCGGCTCCTACGAGCAGTACTTC. Translation: CASSLAPRLGSYEQYF.